The present T cell receptor beta chain was sequenced within a study of blood T cell repertoires in COVID-19. Turning to the study itself: Specimens from acute and convalescent COVID-19 originated in the United States, Italy and Spain.

Some clones are missing from TCRdb's copy, which holds only in-frame ones; the method was immunoSEQ multiplex PCR. The table shows about 58,000 clones, with 75% to 90% occurring only once. The material sequenced was peripheral blood. The receptor comes from a woman aged 65 to 85 with active COVID-19.

The CDR3 DNA sequence: TGTGCCAGCAGTGAAGTCGCCGTGACTAGCGGGAGTTACGAGCAGTACTTC. This gives the protein CASSEVAVTSGSYEQYF. The J gene is TRBJ2-7, the V gene TRBV6-1, with 12 bases that match TRBD2. From germline, CDR1 is MNHNS and CDR2 SASEGT. This CDR3 contains 17 residues. The V gene end was trimmed by 1 base and the J gene end by 4 bases; junction bases not matched to a gene: 8.